This entry is about one TCR beta chain. Here immunoSEQ multiplex PCR was the method, and the copy in TCRdb shows in-frame clones only, minus some. The sample lists about 47,000 clones; around 91% were seen once. The sample comes from a study of T cells after posttransplantation cyclophosphamide. Losses at the gene ends were 6 bases for V and 0 bases for J; bases not matched to a gene: 3. This CDR3 is 14 amino acids long. Germline-derived CDR1 and CDR2 are LNHDA and SQIVND (reference sequence). This receptor was taken from a woman aged 45-60 years in good health and a related stem cell transplant donor. The sample taken for sequencing was PBMCs. The chain joins TRBV19 to TRBJ2-7, with 9 bases fitting TRBD1. The CDR3 sequence: CASSGQGPSYEQYF. The CDR3, as DNA: TGTGCCAGTAGCGGACAGGGGCCCTCCTACGAGCAGTACTTC.